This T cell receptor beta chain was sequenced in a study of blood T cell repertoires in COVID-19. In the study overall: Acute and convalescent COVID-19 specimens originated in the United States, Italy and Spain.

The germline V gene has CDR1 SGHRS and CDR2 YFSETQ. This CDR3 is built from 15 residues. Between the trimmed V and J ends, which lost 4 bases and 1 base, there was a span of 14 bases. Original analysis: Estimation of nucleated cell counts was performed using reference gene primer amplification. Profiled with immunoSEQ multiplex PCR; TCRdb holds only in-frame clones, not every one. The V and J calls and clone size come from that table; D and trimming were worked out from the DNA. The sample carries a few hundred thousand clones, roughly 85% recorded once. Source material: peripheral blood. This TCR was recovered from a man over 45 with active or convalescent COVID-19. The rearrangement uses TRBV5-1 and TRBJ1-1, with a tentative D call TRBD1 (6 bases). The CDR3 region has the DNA TGCGCCAGCAGCCGGAACTCACAGGGGAACACTGAAGCTTTCTTT. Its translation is CASSRNSQGNTEAFF.